Following are 28 T cell receptor beta chains from one sample sequenced in a study of cytomegalovirus exposure and HLA in healthy donors. Some clones are missing from TCRdb's copy, which holds only in-frame ones; the method was immunoSEQ multiplex PCR. The data contain 150,000 to 250,000 clones, about 81% of them singletons. Input material: PBMCs. The receptors derive from a woman younger than 45 in good health and CMV-seronegative.

J is TRBJ1-5 and V is TRBV5-1; 7 bases line up with TRBD1. The V gene end was trimmed by 0 bases and the J gene end by 5 bases; junction bases not matched to a gene: 5. This CDR3 is 15 amino acids long. Germline V gives CDR1 SGHRS, CDR2 YFSETQ. The CDR3 DNA follows: TGCGCCAGCAGCTTGGGACAGGGAAGGGATCAGCCCCAGCATTTT. Translated: CASSLGQGRDQPQHF. The complete variable domain, with remaining parts taken from reference TRBV5-1 and TRBJ1-5, reads KAGVTQTPRYLIKTRGQQVTLSCSPISGHRSVSWYQQTPGQGLQFLFEYFSETQRNKGNFPGRFSGRQFSNSRSEMNVSTLELGDSALYLCASSLGQGRDQPQHFGDGTRLSIL.

The chain links TRBV5-5 to TRBJ1-1; TRBD1 matches 7 bases. Germline V CDR1 and CDR2: SGHKS, YYEKEE (reference sequence). The ends lost 4 bases at V and 5 bases at J; junction bases unmatched: 8. The CDR3 has 14 residues. This chain's CDR3 is CASSPKGRGTEAFF. CDR3 coding DNA: TGTGCCAGCAGCCCAAAGGGCAGGGGGACTGAAGCTTTCTTT.

This clone appeared a single time. This chain uses TRBV2 with TRBJ1-5, with unresolved D. Trimming shortened V by 7 bases and J by 2 bases, and 15 bases separated the two germline ends. Germline V gene sequence: CDR1 SNHLY, CDR2 FYNNEI. The CDR3 runs to 15 residues. The CDR3 here is CASKREGLGNQPQHF. In DNA, the CDR3 is TGTGCCAGCAAGAGGGAGGGTTTAGGCAATCAGCCCCAGCATTTT. Looking up the rest from reference TRBV2 and TRBJ1-5 gives the full variable domain: EPEVTQTPSHQVTQMGQEVILRCVPISNHLYFYWYRQILGQKVEFLVSFYNNEISEKSEIFDDQFSVERPDGSNFTLKIRSTKLEDSAMYFCASKREGLGNQPQHFGDGTRLSIL.

CDR3 protein: CASSTRGFGEKLFF. The CDR3 nucleotides read TGTGCCAGCAGTACGCGGGGGTTTGGAGAAAAACTGTTTTTT. This rearrangement joins TRBV5-4 to TRBJ1-4, with a tentative D call TRBD1 (5 bases). Germline lookup yields CDR1 SGHNT and CDR2 YYREEE (reference sequence). CDR3 length equals 14 residues. Trimming took off 5 bases at V and 8 bases at J, with 16 bases between the two ends.

The V and J genes are TRBV10-2 and TRBJ2-7, with D possibly TRBD1 on 9 matching bases. The length of the CDR3 is 15 residues. V gave up 8 bases and J gave up 0 bases, with 17 bases separating them. CDR1 and CDR2 (germline): WSHSY, SAAADI. The CDR3 nucleotides are TGCGCCAGCCGGGGGGGACAGGGCACCTCCTACGAGCAGTACTTC. Translation gives CASRGGQGTSYEQYF.

The V call is TRBV5-1, the J call TRBJ2-3, with unresolved D. The germline V and J ends were trimmed by 7 bases and 0 bases, with 6 bases remaining between them. The CDR3 loop spans 12 amino acids. Germline CDR1 is SGHRS and CDR2 is YFSETQ. The DNA for the CDR3 is TGCGCCAGCCGTAGTAGCACAGATACGCAGTATTTT. Translating it yields CASRSSTDTQYF.

Comment on this clone: Other DNA sequences within the sample encode an identical CDR3. This rearrangement joins TRBV18 to TRBJ2-5, with D unclear. CDR3 length equals 11 residues. Deletions cut 3 bases from V and 4 bases from J, with 3 bases between. Germline CDR1 KGHSH, CDR2 LQKENI. DNA for the CDR3: TGTGCCAGCTCACCGCGAGAGACCCAGTACTTC. Protein sequence: CASSPRETQYF.

The chain combines TRBV18 with TRBJ1-5; perhaps TRBD1 as D (6 bases). Germline CDR1 KGHSH, CDR2 LQKENI. The CDR3 spans 15 residues. The V and J ends lost 6 bases and 0 bases respectively, with 12 bases between them. As DNA, the CDR3 is TGTGCCAGCTCCGTGCAGGGGTATAGCAATCAGCCCCAGCATTTT. Translating it yields CASSVQGYSNQPQHF.

This chain links TRBV28 with TRBJ1-3, with D maybe TRBD1 (6 bases). This CDR3 region has 17 residues. Per the germline V gene, CDR1 is MDHEN and CDR2 is SYDVKM. Trimming removed 4 bases at V and 0 bases at J, with 16 bases between. CDR3 DNA sequence: TGTGCCAGCAGTTCGCCGAGGGGGGGCCTCTCTGGAAACACCATATATTTT. It specifies CASSSPRGGLSGNTIYF. Complete variable domain (other parts from reference TRBV28 and TRBJ1-3): DVKVTQSSRYLVKRTGEKVFLECVQDMDHENMFWYRQDPGLGLRLIYFSYDVKMKEKGDIPEGYSVSREKKERFSLILESASTNQTSMYLCASSSPRGGLSGNTIYFGEGSWLTVV.

V gene TRBV18 combines with J gene TRBJ1-1; the D is unclear. This CDR3 is built from 14 residues. Germline CDR1 is KGHSH and CDR2 is LQKENI. The V end was cut by 2 bases, the J end by 2 bases, with 9 bases between. CDR3 region: CASSPLEANTEAFF. DNA for the CDR3: TGTGCCAGCTCACCATTAGAGGCAAACACTGAAGCTTTCTTT.

The gene calls are TRBV28 and TRBJ2-1, with 8 bases that match TRBD1. Looked up from germline, CDR1 is MDHEN and CDR2 is SYDVKM. J was trimmed by 7 bases and V by 2 bases; bases with no gene match: 10. CDR3 size: 16 residues. The CDR3 DNA follows: TGTGCCAGCAGTTTAGTCCCCAGGACAGGGTGGAATGAGCAGTTCTTC. It encodes CASSLVPRTGWNEQFF. Drawing the rest from reference TRBV28 and TRBJ2-1, the complete variable domain is DVKVTQSSRYLVKRTGEKVFLECVQDMDHENMFWYRQDPGLGLRLIYFSYDVKMKEKGDIPEGYSVSREKKERFSLILESASTNQTSMYLCASSLVPRTGWNEQFFGPGTRLTVL.

V is TRBV19 and J is TRBJ1-5; a possible D gene is TRBD1 (5 bases). Germline CDR1 is LNHDA and CDR2 is SQIVND (reference sequence). The CDR3 is 13 residues long. V dropped 9 bases and J dropped 7 bases, with 16 bases sitting between them. CDR3 nucleotide sequence: TGTGCCAGCGACGGGGGGGGTATCCAGCCCCAGCATTTT. This gives the protein CASDGGGIQPQHF.

This sequence joins TRBV5-4 and TRBJ1-1, with a tentative D call TRBD1 (6 bases). The CDR3 loop spans 13 amino acids. The V end was cut by 3 bases, the J end by 5 bases, with 11 bases between. The germline gives CDR1 SGHNT, CDR2 YYREEE (reference sequence). This chain's CDR3 is CASSSRQGTEAFF. The DNA of the CDR3 is TGTGCCAGCAGCTCGCGTCAGGGGACTGAAGCTTTCTTT.

V and J are TRBV28 and TRBJ2-3; 9 bases align to TRBD2. CDR3 length equals 14 residues. CDR1 is MDHEN and CDR2 is SYDVKM in the germline V gene. V lost 8 bases, J lost 2 bases, and 5 bases stayed unmatched. CDR3 protein: CASRSGRFTDTQYF. DNA for the CDR3: TGTGCCAGCCGTAGCGGGAGATTCACAGATACGCAGTATTTT.

Only one count was recorded for this clone. The CDR3 DNA follows: TGTGCCAGCAGCGGACCAGGACAGGGGATCTACGAGCAGTACTTC. Protein: CASSGPGQGIYEQYF. The genes are TRBV5-4 and TRBJ2-7, with TRBD1 matching over 9 bases. This CDR3 has 15 residues. Trimming cost V 4 bases and J 3 bases; bases outside gene matches: 8. CDR1 SGHNT and CDR2 YYREEE come from the germline V gene (reference sequence). Full variable domain (outside the CDR3, taken from reference TRBV5-4 and TRBJ2-7): ETGVTQSPTHLIKTRGQQVTLRCSSQSGHNTVSWYQQALGQGPQFIFQYYREEENGRGNFPPRFSGLQFPNYSSELNVNALELDDSALYLCASSGPGQGIYEQYFGPGTRLTVT.

This clone appeared a single time. The V and J genes are TRBV5-1 and TRBJ2-7, with D possibly matching TRBD2 (6 bases). The germline V and J ends were trimmed by 4 bases and 5 bases, with 25 bases remaining between them. This CDR3 comprises 17 residues. The germline V gene encodes CDR1 SGHRS and CDR2 YFSETQ. This CDR3 reads CASSPVPPRGRQNEQYF. The CDR3 DNA sequence: TGCGCCAGCAGCCCAGTTCCCCCCCGGGGGAGGCAGAACGAGCAGTACTTC.

The chain is built from TRBV28 and TRBJ2-7; 8 nucleotides align to TRBD1. Losses at the gene ends were 3 bases for V and 6 bases for J; bases not matched to a gene: 7. The CDR3 sequence is 14 residues long. Germline CDR1 MDHEN, CDR2 SYDVKM. CDR3 in DNA: TGTGCCAGCAGTTTGCTGACAGGGGTTCTCGAGCAGTACTTC. The encoded protein is CASSLLTGVLEQYF.

Concerning this clone: Other DNA sequences in this specimen translate into the identical CDR3. V gene TRBV5-1 combines with J gene TRBJ2-1; 8 bases agree with TRBD2. Germline CDR1 reads SGHRS; CDR2 reads YFSETQ. The ends lost 1 base at V and 0 bases at J; junction bases unmatched: 0. This CDR3 is 15 amino acids long. Written as DNA, the CDR3 is TGCGCCAGCAGCTTGAGCGGGAGCTCCTACAATGAGCAGTTCTTC. As protein: CASSLSGSSYNEQFF. The full variable domain, its missing parts supplied by reference TRBV5-1 and TRBJ2-1, is KAGVTQTPRYLIKTRGQQVTLSCSPISGHRSVSWYQQTPGQGLQFLFEYFSETQRNKGNFPGRFSGRQFSNSRSEMNVSTLELGDSALYLCASSLSGSSYNEQFFGPGTRLTVL.

The CDR3, as DNA: TGTGCCAGCAGTTTATCGACAGGGATTGGGTACGAGCAGTACTTC. Translating it yields CASSLSTGIGYEQYF. This sequence joins TRBV27 and TRBJ2-7; 7 bases are shared with TRBD1. Germline V lookup: CDR1 MNHEY, CDR2 SMNVEV (reference sequence). Germline trimming cut 0 bases from V and 4 bases from J; bases unmatched to any gene: 6. CDR3 size: 15 residues.

This chain connects TRBV5-1 to TRBJ1-2; 9 nucleotides line up with TRBD1. Trimming cost V 4 bases and J 4 bases; bases outside gene matches: 5. The CDR3 extends over 14 amino acids. Germline CDR1 and CDR2: SGHRS and YFSETQ. CDR3 sequence: CASSTRQGVYGYTF. The CDR3 region has the DNA TGCGCCAGCAGCACCAGACAGGGGGTCTATGGCTACACCTTC.

The chain combines TRBV7-2 with TRBJ2-3; TRBD1 matches at 8 bases. Trimming removed 3 bases from V and 8 bases from J; junction bases left unmatched: 7. CDR3 length: 14 residues. Per the germline V gene, CDR1 is SGHTA and CDR2 is FQGNSA. CDR3 loop: CASSLAGGGGTQYF. The CDR3 region has the DNA TGTGCCAGCAGCTTGGCAGGGGGCGGAGGTACGCAGTATTTT.

V gene TRBV4-2 combines with J gene TRBJ1-2; the D gene is possibly TRBD1 (5 bases). The CDR3 is 16 residues long. CDR1 and CDR2 from the germline V gene are LGHNA and YNFKEQ. Trimming shortened V by 3 bases and J by 2 bases, and 16 bases separated the two germline ends. The CDR3 DNA is TGTGCCAGCAGCCAGTATCCGGGACTAACCAACTATGGCTACACCTTC. This translates into CASSQYPGLTNYGYTF.

The chain carries TRBV4-1 and TRBJ1-1, with 11 bases matching TRBD1. The CDR3 totals 17 residues. CDR1 MGHRA and CDR2 YSYEKL come from the germline V gene. V was clipped by 1 base and J by 11 bases; unmatched bases: 15. CDR3 nucleotides: TGCGCCAGCAGCCAAGGTCATGGACAGGGGGCGATGGTGTGGGCTTTCTTT. Encoded protein: CASSQGHGQGAMVWAFF.

The CDR3, as DNA: TGTGCCAGCTCACTTTCCTGGACCGGGGAGCTGTTTTTT. This translates into CASSLSWTGELFF. The chain couples TRBV9 to TRBJ2-2, with no clear D. CDR3 length: 13 amino acids. Germline lookup yields CDR1 SGDLS and CDR2 YYNGEE. V gave up 7 bases and J gave up 5 bases, with 12 bases separating them.

V usage is TRBV7-2 and J usage is TRBJ2-7; the match to TRBD1 covers 9 bases. Trimming cost V 5 bases and J 3 bases; bases outside gene matches: 5. The CDR3 is 14 residues long. Germline lookup yields CDR1 SGHTA and CDR2 FQGNSA. Written as DNA, the CDR3 is TGTGCCAGCAGCCCGGGACAGGGAGTCTACGAGCAGTACTTC. Its translation is CASSPGQGVYEQYF.

This clone was found a few times. The chain has TRBV6-4 and TRBJ1-2, with TRBD1 matching 10 bases. V shed 0 bases and J 5 bases; nucleotides not matched to a gene: 3. CDR3 size: 15 residues. The V gene's germline CDR1 is MRHNA and CDR2 SNTAGT. For the CDR3, the DNA is TGTGCCAGCAGTGACTCGAGACAGGGGGCATATGGCTACACCTTC. Translation: CASSDSRQGAYGYTF.

This rearrangement joins TRBV7-9 to TRBJ2-6; D ambiguous. In germline, CDR1 is SEHNR, CDR2 FQNEAQ (reference sequence). The CDR3 extends over 18 amino acids. V was trimmed by 8 bases and J by 0 bases, leaving 20 bases between them. Here the CDR3 reads CASYVVGRQLSGANVLTF. CDR3 coding DNA: TGTGCCAGCTACGTCGTGGGCAGGCAACTCTCTGGGGCCAACGTCCTGACTTTC.

V gene TRBV10-3 combines with J gene TRBJ1-2, with a possible D match to TRBD1 (5 bases). CDR1 and CDR2 from the germline V gene are ENHRY and SYGVKD. The CDR3 runs 12 residues. Trimming stripped 1 base from V and 8 bases from J, with 8 bases between. The CDR3 region has the DNA TGTGCCATCAGTGAGTGGGGGGGAGGCTACACCTTC. As protein: CAISEWGGGYTF.